The clone carrying this TCR beta chain has just one count. Its target is not known. The source of the sample is a study of cytomegalovirus exposure and HLA in healthy donors. The overall study: In a later analysis, the 120 or so validation repertoires were reported to have used the same platform as the 650 to 800 first-cohort repertoires. Study-wide results and caveats: Cytomegalovirus-associated status was assigned to 150 or so TCR beta chains. The tendency of first-cohort TCR clusters to co-occur in the roughly 130 validation repertoires emerged from a later analysis.

TCRdb keeps only in-frame clones here, not all; method: immunoSEQ multiplex PCR. The sample has 200,000 to 250,000 clones; around 86% are singletons. The validation cohort, a group of around 120 subjects, included the donors and was separate from the roughly 620-subject first cohort. Germline V CDR1 and CDR2: MNHNS, SASEGT. CDR3 size: 13 residues. V lost 7 bases and J lost 4; bases outside the gene matches: 7. The V and J genes are TRBV6-1 and TRBJ2-7, with TRBD2 matching 7 bases. Material: PBMCs. This clonotype was sampled from a young woman in good health and CMV-seropositive. The DNA of the CDR3 is TGTGCCAGCACCCAACGGCGGGAGTACGAGCAGTACTTC. Encoded protein: CASTQRREYEQYF.